Below, 28 T cell receptor beta chains from the same sample are listed, as sequenced in a study of T-cell reconstitution after alpha-beta-depleted transplantation in children. Unique molecular identifiers were incorporated during preparation of the TCRbeta library. TCRdb fed the PCR reads into MiXCR, producing one record per CDR3 protein. The sample has approximately 85,000 distinct CDR3 sequences, about 16% seen once. This material consisted of PBMCs, mostly from graft donor cells, taken 180 days after TCRalphabeta/CD19-depleted stem cell transplant. All receptors derive from a male patient aged 2-9 years who had a stem cell transplant for acute lymphoblastic leukemia, so the T cells may come from the graft donor.

This clonotype showed up just a few times. The gene calls are TRBV5-1 and TRBJ2-2; possible D gene TRBD2, 6 bases. Germline V gene data show CDR1 as SGHRS and CDR2 as YFSETQ. The CDR3 runs 14 residues. The V gene lost 4 bases and the J gene lost 5 bases, with 12 bases spanning the gap. The DNA for the CDR3 is TGCGCCAGCAGCGAGGTGGCGGGGACCGGGGAGCTGTTTTTT. This translates into CASSEVAGTGELFF.

This clonotype was found many times. The gene calls are TRBV5-1 and TRBJ1-6; D possibly corresponds to TRBD1 (5 bases). V lost 4 bases and J lost 11, with 13 bases in between. The CDR3 consists of 13 residues. Looked up from germline, CDR1 is SGHRS and CDR2 is YFSETQ. The CDR3 coding sequence is TGCGCCAGCAGCGGGGGGAAGACGGCACCCCTCCACTTT. It encodes CASSGGKTAPLHF.

A few counts support this clonotype. The chain has TRBV20-1 and TRBJ1-4; TRBD1 might be the D (6 bases). Per germline, CDR1 DFQATT and CDR2 SNEGSKA (reference sequence). This CDR3 spans 14 amino acids. The V end lost 6 bases, the J end lost 0 bases, and 11 bases lay between the germline ends. CDR3 nucleotides: TGCAGTGCCCCACAGGGCTCAACTAATGAAAAACTGTTTTTT. This gives the protein CSAPQGSTNEKLFF.

The sample holds a few counts of this clonotype. The CDR3 reads CASSPHGGNEQYF. CDR3 nucleotide sequence: TGTGCCAGCAGCCCCCATGGGGGCAACGAGCAGTACTTC. V usage is TRBV27 and J usage is TRBJ2-7; weak D call: TRBD1 (6 bases). CDR1 is MNHEY, CDR2 SMNVEV, per germline (reference sequence). Trimming left V 6 bases short and J 5 bases short, with 14 bases between. The CDR3 has 13 residues.

This clonotype came up a few times. The chain joins TRBV7-2 to TRBJ1-5, with 12 bases that match TRBD1. Per germline, CDR1 SGHTA and CDR2 FQGNSA. This CDR3 is built from 16 residues. V was pared by 2 bases and J by 9 bases, with 8 bases of the junction left unmatched. CDR3 DNA: TGTGCCAGCAGCTTATCGGGACAGGGGGCAAGGATGCCCCAGCATTTT. This codes for CASSLSGQGARMPQHF.

In this sample, this clonotype turned up a few times. J is TRBJ2-5 and V is TRBV4-1; 10 nucleotides agree with TRBD1. Looked up from germline, CDR1 is MGHRA and CDR2 is YSYEKL. The V and J ends lost 0 bases and 4 bases, in that order; junction bases with no gene match: 5. The CDR3 is 16 amino acids. CDR3 amino acids: CASSQEGQGFRETQYF. CDR3 coding DNA: TGCGCCAGCAGCCAAGAGGGACAGGGGTTCCGAGAGACCCAGTACTTC.

The table lists this clonotype with a few counts. The V gene is TRBV12-3 or TRBV12-4, the J gene TRBJ2-7; D is ambiguous. V was cut by 3 bases and J by 4 bases, with 10 bases left in between. This CDR3 has 13 amino acids. The chain's CDR3 is CASSFVELYEQYF. The CDR3, as DNA: TGTGCCAGCAGTTTCGTCGAACTATACGAGCAGTACTTC.

V gene TRBV5-6 combines with J gene TRBJ1-5; D not certain. The CDR3 covers 16 residues. V was clipped by 4 bases and J by 6 bases, with 20 bases between them. Germline lookup yields CDR1 SGHDT and CDR2 YYEEEE. CDR3 in amino acids: CASSVSVFRRVQPQHF. Here the CDR3 DNA reads TGTGCCAGCAGCGTTTCTGTTTTCAGGAGGGTTCAGCCCCAGCATTTT.

The table lists this clonotype with a few counts. The chain joins TRBV12-3 or TRBV12-4 to TRBJ2-2, with D unresolved. The V and J ends lost 3 bases and 7 bases respectively, with 9 bases between them. The CDR3 extends over 13 amino acids. The CDR3 spells CASSFSRGGELFF. In nucleotides, the CDR3 is TGTGCCAGCAGTTTCAGTCGAGGCGGGGAGCTGTTTTTT.

This clonotype came up a few times. The rearrangement links TRBV24-1 to TRBJ2-1, with TRBD1 identical over 7 bases. The junction had 20 bases not matched to a gene; V was cut back by 4 bases and J by 6 bases. The germline CDR1 and CDR2 sequences are KGHDR and SFDVKD. CDR3 length: 19 amino acids. The CDR3, as DNA: TGTGCCACCAGTGAGAGTCAGGGGGTCTTCGGTGGCTGGTTCAATGAGCAGTTCTTC. The encoded protein is CATSESQGVFGGWFNEQFF.

Details on this clonotype: This may stem from a read error, because a much larger clone lies one nucleotide away. V and J are TRBV12-3 or TRBV12-4 and TRBJ2-6, with 15 bases identical to TRBD2. The CDR3 is 18 amino acids. CDR3 loop: CACSWTSGGASGANVLTF. In nucleotides, the CDR3 is TGTGCCTGCAGTTGGACTAGCGGGGGGGCCTCTGGGGCCAACGTCCTGACTTTC.

This clonotype came up a few times. The rearrangement joins TRBV4-1 to TRBJ2-1, with TRBD2 matching 9 bases. The CDR3 is 14 amino acids. Germline CDR1 MGHRA, CDR2 YSYEKL. The ends lost 5 bases at V and 12 bases at J; junction bases unmatched: 11. DNA for the CDR3: TGCGCCAGCAGCTCGAGCGGGGGGCCTTTGTTGCAGTTCTTC. Amino acids: CASSSSGGPLLQFF.

The V gene is TRBV12-5, the J gene TRBJ1-1; tentative D call: TRBD1 (6 bases). Germline V gives CDR1 LGHNT, CDR2 FRNRAP. V lost 7 bases, J lost 3 bases, and 12 bases lay in between. The CDR3 extends over 13 amino acids. CDR3 coding DNA: TGTGCTAGTGCCCGAGGACAGTACACTGAAGCTTTCTTT. It translates to CASARGQYTEAFF.

The genes are TRBV9 and TRBJ1-1; D might be TRBD1 (5 bases). V gave up 8 bases and J gave up 5 bases, with 19 bases separating them. The germline CDR1 and CDR2 sequences are SGDLS and YYNGEE. The CDR3 is made up of 14 amino acids. The CDR3: CASGHPGLGTEAFF. For the CDR3, the DNA is TGTGCCAGTGGACACCCGGGGCTCGGAACTGAAGCTTTCTTT.

This clonotype was seen only a few times. The chain has TRBV24-1 and TRBJ2-7; D not certain. The germline gives CDR1 KGHDR, CDR2 SFDVKD. The CDR3 is 17 amino acids. Trimming pared 5 bases from V and 5 bases from J, leaving 24 bases between. The CDR3 region has the DNA TGTGCCACCAGTGCCCGCTTGCCGGATTATCCTATGAACGAGCAGTACTTC. The encoded protein is CATSARLPDYPMNEQYF.

This clonotype appeared many times. The chain couples TRBV5-1 to TRBJ2-1; D may be TRBD2 (5 bases). This CDR3 region has 16 residues. Trimming cost V 1 base and J 0 bases, with 11 bases left between them. Per germline, CDR1 SGHRS and CDR2 YFSETQ. CDR3 nucleotide sequence: TGCGCCAGCAGCTTGCTCCCTGGGAGCTCCTACAATGAGCAGTTCTTC. Translation gives CASSLLPGSSYNEQFF.

V usage is TRBV2 and J usage is TRBJ2-2, with D possibly being TRBD1 (6 bases). V was clipped by 11 bases and J by 1 base, with 17 bases between them. CDR3 length: 15 residues. CDR1 and CDR2 (germline): SNHLY, FYNNEI. The CDR3 sequence is CARTADSMNTGELFF. CDR3 DNA sequence: TGTGCCCGAACCGCGGACAGTATGAACACCGGGGAGCTGTTTTTT.

The gene calls are TRBV28 and TRBJ1-1, with 9 bases identical to TRBD1. This CDR3 is built from 14 residues. From germline, CDR1 is MDHEN and CDR2 SYDVKM. V dropped 5 bases and J dropped 10; count of bases not matched to a gene: 11. The CDR3, as DNA: TGTGCCAGCAGTACGTCCGGGACAGGGCCGGGAGCTTTCTTT. It encodes CASSTSGTGPGAFF.

The gene calls are TRBV27 and TRBJ1-2, with D maybe TRBD1 (5 bases). This CDR3 comprises 14 residues. Between the trimmed V and J ends, which lost 0 bases and 4 bases, there was a span of 9 bases. Looked up from germline, CDR1 is MNHEY and CDR2 is SMNVEV (reference sequence). CDR3: CASSLSGDGYGYTF. The CDR3 bases are TGTGCCAGCAGTTTATCAGGGGACGGCTATGGCTACACCTTC.

This clonotype came up a few times. The chain employs TRBV5-1 and TRBJ2-7; tentatively, D is TRBD1 (5 bases). The length of the CDR3 is 14 residues. V was pared by 0 bases and J by 6 bases, with 13 bases between. Germline V gives CDR1 SGHRS, CDR2 YFSETQ. The CDR3 is CASSLDGAGPEQYF. The CDR3 DNA reads as TGCGCCAGCAGCTTGGATGGGGCAGGGCCCGAGCAGTACTTC.

This clonotype was counted many times. The chain links TRBV29-1 to TRBJ2-1; D perhaps matches TRBD2 (6 bases). The CDR3 totals 10 residues. V was cut by 3 bases and J by 9 bases, with 6 bases left in between. Germline V gene data show CDR1 as SQVTM and CDR2 as ANQGSEA. The CDR3 protein is CSVEGGEQFF. The CDR3 region has the DNA TGCAGCGTTGAGGGAGGTGAGCAGTTCTTC.

This clonotype has at least ten counts. V is TRBV12-3 or TRBV12-4 and J is TRBJ2-3; no clear D gene. V was pared by 5 bases and J by 6 bases, with 12 bases between. The CDR3 totals 13 residues. CDR3 sequence reads: CASSLKLVDTQYF. CDR3 DNA sequence: TGTGCCAGCAGTCTCAAGTTGGTGGATACGCAGTATTTT.

The chain employs TRBV29-1 and TRBJ2-1; D might be TRBD1 or TRBD2, each matching 5 bases. The germline V gene has CDR1 SQVTM and CDR2 ANQGSEA. V was trimmed by 7 bases and J by 0 bases, leaving 13 bases between them. This CDR3 is built from 14 residues. The CDR3 spells CSAWDGSSYNEQFF. The CDR3 nucleotides read TGCAGCGCCTGGGACGGTAGCTCCTACAATGAGCAGTTCTTC.

The V gene is TRBV12-3 or TRBV12-4, the J gene TRBJ2-2; the match to TRBD1 covers 10 bases. The CDR3 length is 16 residues. Germline trimming cut 4 bases from V and 2 bases from J; bases unmatched to any gene: 4. As DNA, the CDR3 is TGTGCCAGCAGTTCGGACAGGGGGGCCAACACCGGGGAGCTGTTTTTT. This encodes CASSSDRGANTGELFF.

This chain connects TRBV7-9 to TRBJ2-1; D is undetermined. Between the trimmed V and J ends, which lost 7 bases and 9 bases, there was a span of 10 bases. The germline CDR1 and CDR2 sequences are SEHNR and FQNEAQ (reference sequence). The CDR3 is 11 amino acids. CDR3 in DNA: TGTGCCAGCAACTTTCCGCCTGAGCAGTTCTTC. Residues: CASNFPPEQFF.

About this clonotype: A much larger clone is a single base away; this may be a read error. The J gene is TRBJ2-5, the V gene TRBV12-3 or TRBV12-4; D unresolved. Deletions cut 10 bases from V and 2 bases from J, with 17 bases between. This CDR3 is built from 14 residues. CDR3 coding DNA: TGTGCCACCAGCCCCTCCCGTGGGCAAGAGACCCAGTACTTC. It encodes CATSPSRGQETQYF.

The rearrangement links TRBV7-6 to TRBJ2-7, with D unclear. The germline V gene encodes CDR1 SGHVS and CDR2 FNYEAQ. The CDR3 consists of 15 residues. V gave up 4 bases and J gave up 2 bases, with 15 bases separating them. DNA for the CDR3: TGTGCCAGCAGCTCACTTTTGGACGGAGCCTACGAGCAGTACTTC. Its translation is CASSSLLDGAYEQYF.

This clonotype was seen at least ten times. The chain recombines TRBV11-2 with TRBJ1-1; D gene unclear. The CDR3 spans 14 residues. The V end lost 1 base, the J end lost 0 bases, and 6 bases lay between the germline ends. CDR1 SGHAT and CDR2 FQNNGV come from the germline V gene. This CDR3 is CASSLVGLNTEAFF. CDR3 nucleotides: TGTGCCAGCAGCTTAGTAGGGCTGAACACTGAAGCTTTCTTT.